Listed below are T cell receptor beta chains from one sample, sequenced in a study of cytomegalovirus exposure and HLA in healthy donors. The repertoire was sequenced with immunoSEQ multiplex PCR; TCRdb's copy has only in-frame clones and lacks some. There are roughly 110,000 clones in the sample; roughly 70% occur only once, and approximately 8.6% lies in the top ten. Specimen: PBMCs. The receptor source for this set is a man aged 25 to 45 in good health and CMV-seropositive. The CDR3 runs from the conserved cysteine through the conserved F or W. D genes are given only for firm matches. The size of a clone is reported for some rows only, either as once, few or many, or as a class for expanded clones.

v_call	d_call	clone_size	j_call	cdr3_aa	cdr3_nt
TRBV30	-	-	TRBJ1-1	CAWSGRGMNTEAFF	TGTGCCTGGAGTGGGCGGGGAATGAACACTGAAGCTTTCTTT
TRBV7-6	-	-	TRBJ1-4	CASSLNGGGGEKLFF	TGTGCCAGCAGCTTAAACGGCGGGGGGGGTGAAAAACTGTTTTTT
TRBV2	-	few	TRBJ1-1	CASFLTGGLTEAFF	TGTGCCAGCTTCCTAACGGGGGGCTTAACTGAAGCTTTCTTT
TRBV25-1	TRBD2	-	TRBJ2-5	CASNRRSGEKQETQYF	TGTGCCAGCAACCGAAGGAGCGGGGAGAAACAAGAGACCCAGTACTTC
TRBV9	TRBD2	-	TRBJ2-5	CASSADGTSGETQYF	TGTGCCAGCAGCGCGGACGGAACTAGCGGGGAGACCCAGTACTTC
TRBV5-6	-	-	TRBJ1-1	CASSFRSGWNTEAFF	TGTGCCAGCAGCTTTCGTTCAGGGTGGAACACTGAAGCTTTCTTT
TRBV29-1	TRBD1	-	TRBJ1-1	CSVKQGAIAEAFF	TGCAGCGTTAAACAGGGGGCGATCGCTGAAGCTTTCTTT
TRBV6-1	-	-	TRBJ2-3	CASSGRSFDSTDTQYF	TGTGCCAGCAGTGGGCGGTCTTTCGATAGCACAGATACGCAGTATTTT
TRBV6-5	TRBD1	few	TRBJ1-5	CASSPGTGGTQHF	TGTGCCAGCAGCCCTGGGACAGGGGGGACCCAGCATTTT
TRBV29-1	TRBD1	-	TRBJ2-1	CSGRDRGTYNEQFF	TGCAGCGGGCGAGACAGGGGGACGTACAATGAGCAGTTCTTC
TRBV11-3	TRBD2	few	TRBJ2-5	CASSFVAGVRETQYF	TGTGCCAGCAGCTTCGTAGCGGGAGTTAGAGAGACCCAGTACTTC
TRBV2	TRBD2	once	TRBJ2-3	CASRVTSGGRTDTQYF	TGTGCCAGCAGGGTGACTAGCGGGGGTCGGACAGATACGCAGTATTTT
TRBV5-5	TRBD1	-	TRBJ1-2	CASSLGTGGSYGYTF	TGTGCCAGCAGCTTGGGGACAGGGGGCTCCTATGGCTACACCTTC
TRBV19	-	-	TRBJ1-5	CASSSGDQPQHF	TGTGCCAGTAGTTCAGGGGATCAGCCCCAGCATTTT
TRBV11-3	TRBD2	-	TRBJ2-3	CASSLDLRLAGTDTQYF	TGTGCCAGCAGCTTAGACCTCAGACTAGCGGGCACAGATACGCAGTATTTT
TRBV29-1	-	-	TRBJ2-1	CSVRGSYNEQFF	TGCAGCGTCCGCGGCTCCTACAATGAGCAGTTCTTC
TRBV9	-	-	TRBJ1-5	CASSRTGGGNQPQHF	TGTGCCAGCAGCAGGACGGGAGGGGGCAATCAGCCCCAGCATTTT
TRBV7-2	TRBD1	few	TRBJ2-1	CASSFRRGPNEQFF	TGTGCCAGCAGCTTTCGCAGGGGGCCAAATGAGCAGTTCTTC
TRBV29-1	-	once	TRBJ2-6	CSVVDREAGANVLTF	TGCAGCGTTGTCGACAGGGAGGCTGGGGCCAACGTCCTGACTTTC
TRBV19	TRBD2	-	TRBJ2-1	CASSLGLAGATYNEQFF	TGTGCCAGTAGTCTAGGACTAGCGGGAGCCACCTACAATGAGCAGTTCTTC
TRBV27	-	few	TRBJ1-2	CASSLSIAGAGDGYTF	TGTGCCAGCAGTTTATCGATTGCAGGGGCCGGAGATGGCTACACCTTC
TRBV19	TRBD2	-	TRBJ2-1	CASSPRGGNLNEQFF	TGTGCCAGTAGCCCTAGGGGAGGGAATCTCAATGAGCAGTTCTTC
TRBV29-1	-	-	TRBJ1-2	CSVGTNGYTF	TGCAGCGTCGGGACTAATGGCTACACCTTC
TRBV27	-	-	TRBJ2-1	CASSWTGGAYNEQFF	TGTGCCAGCAGTTGGACAGGCGGGGCCTACAATGAGCAGTTCTTC
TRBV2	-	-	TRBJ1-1	CARMTGRNTEAFF	TGTGCCAGGATGACGGGGAGGAACACTGAAGCTTTCTTT
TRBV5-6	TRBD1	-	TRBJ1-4	CASSPHNRGELGEKLFF	TGTGCCAGCAGCCCCCACAACAGGGGGGAATTAGGTGAAAAACTGTTTTTT
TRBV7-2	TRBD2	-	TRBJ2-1	CASSKLSGSYNEQFF	TGTGCCAGCAGCAAACTTAGCGGGAGCTACAATGAGCAGTTCTTC
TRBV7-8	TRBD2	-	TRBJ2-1	CASSLSPSGSDEQFF	TGTGCCAGCAGCTTAAGCCCTAGCGGGAGCGATGAGCAGTTCTTC
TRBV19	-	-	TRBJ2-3	CASSPLELVGGTDTQYF	TGTGCCAGTAGTCCCCTTGAACTGGTGGGAGGCACAGATACGCAGTATTTT
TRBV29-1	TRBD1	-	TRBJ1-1	CSVNQGARTEAFF	TGCAGCGTTAACCAGGGGGCGCGGACTGAAGCTTTCTTT
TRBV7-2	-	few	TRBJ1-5	CAKDSRGINNQPQHF	TGTGCCAAAGATTCGAGGGGGATCAACAATCAGCCCCAGCATTTT
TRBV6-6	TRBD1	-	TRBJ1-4	CASSYGDRFNEKLFF	TGTGCCAGCAGTTACGGGGACAGGTTTAATGAAAAACTGTTTTTT
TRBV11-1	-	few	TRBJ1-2	CASSLGQGDGYTF	TGTGCCAGCAGCTTAGGCCAGGGTGATGGCTACACCTTC
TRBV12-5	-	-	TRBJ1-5	CASGFGTTAGSNQPQHF	TGTGCTAGTGGTTTCGGGACAACCGCCGGGAGCAATCAGCCCCAGCATTTT
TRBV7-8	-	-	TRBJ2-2	CASSGVTGELFF	TGTGCCAGTTCCGGTGTCACCGGGGAGCTGTTTTTT
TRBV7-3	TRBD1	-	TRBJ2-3	CASSSGQSGADTQYF	TGTGCCAGCAGCTCGGGACAGTCAGGGGCGGATACGCAGTATTTT
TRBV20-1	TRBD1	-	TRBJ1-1	CSASGQSEAFF	TGCAGTGCTTCGGGACAGTCTGAAGCTTTCTTT
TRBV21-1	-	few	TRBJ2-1	CASSKGTGADNEQFF	TGTGCCAGCAGCAAAGGAACAGGGGCCGACAATGAGCAGTTCTTC
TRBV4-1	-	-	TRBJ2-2	CASSQPLIAADTGELFF	TGCGCCAGCAGCCAACCCCTCATAGCGGCGGACACCGGGGAGCTGTTTTTT
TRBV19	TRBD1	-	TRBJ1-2	CASSMVGTDLVGYTF	TGTGCCAGTAGTATGGTAGGGACAGATCTTGTTGGCTACACCTTC
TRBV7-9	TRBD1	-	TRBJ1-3	CASSPDRGSLFSGNTIYF	TGTGCCAGCAGCCCAGACAGGGGATCACTTTTCTCTGGAAACACCATATATTTT
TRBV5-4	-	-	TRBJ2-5	CASSLDQYAAGTQYF	TGTGCCAGCAGCTTGGATCAATACGCAGCGGGGACCCAGTACTTC
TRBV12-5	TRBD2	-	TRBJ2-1	CASGSGTSGSMAWRFF	TGTGCTAGTGGTTCGGGGACTAGCGGGAGCATGGCCTGGAGGTTCTTC
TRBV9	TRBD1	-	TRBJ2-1	CASSVGQGKDEQFF	TGTGCCAGCAGCGTGGGACAGGGGAAGGATGAGCAGTTCTTC
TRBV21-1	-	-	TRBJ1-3	CASSKVRLSSLSISGNTIYF	TGTGCCAGCAGCAAAGTCCGTTTATCGAGTTTGTCTATTTCTGGAAACACCATATATTTT
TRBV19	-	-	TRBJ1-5	CASNTNDGGWDQPQHF	TGTGCCAGCAATACAAACGACGGAGGGTGGGATCAGCCCCAGCATTTT
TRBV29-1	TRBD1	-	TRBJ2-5	CSVSSGTGRETQYF	TGCAGCGTCTCCTCCGGGACAGGGAGAGAGACCCAGTACTTC
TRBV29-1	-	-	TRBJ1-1	CSAAGQGPPWGTEAFF	TGCAGCGCCGCGGGCCAGGGGCCACCCTGGGGGACTGAAGCTTTCTTT
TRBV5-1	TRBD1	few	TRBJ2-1	CASSGDREGLVEQFF	TGCGCCAGCAGCGGGGACAGGGAGGGCCTTGTAGAGCAGTTCTTC
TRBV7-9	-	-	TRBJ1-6	CSSSLSGSSYNSPLHF	TGTTCCAGCAGCCTATCCGGGAGCTCCTATAATTCACCCCTCCACTTT
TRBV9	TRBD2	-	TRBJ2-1	CASSVASTSGGPSYNEQFF	TGTGCCAGCAGCGTAGCTTCGACTAGCGGGGGTCCCTCCTACAATGAGCAGTTCTTC
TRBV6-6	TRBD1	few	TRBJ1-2	CASSPGTGKGYTF	TGTGCCAGCAGTCCCGGGACAGGGAAGGGCTACACCTTC
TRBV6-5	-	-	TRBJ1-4	CASRTVLNEKLFF	TGTGCCAGCAGGACAGTTTTAAATGAAAAACTGTTTTTT
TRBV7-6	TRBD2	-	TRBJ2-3	CASSLGLAGESTDTQYF	TGTGCCAGCAGCTTAGGACTAGCGGGGGAGAGCACAGATACGCAGTATTTT